The 16 T cell receptor beta chains below come from one sample, sequenced in a study of blood T cells in healthy people across ages. It was with a sample-barcoded 5' primer and a J-beta primer mix that a second PCR of about 7 to 12 cycles was run. In TCRdb, the 5' RACE reads were re-called with MiXCR into one record per CDR3 protein. The repertoire holds 650,000 to 700,000 distinct CDR3 sequences, with roughly 32% as singletons. The specimen was blood. These receptors all stem from a woman of 80 years or more in good health.

The chain is built from TRBV6-1 and TRBJ1-5; D is unresolved. The germline V and J ends were trimmed by 1 base and 3 bases, with 10 bases remaining between them. The germline gives CDR1 MNHNS, CDR2 SASEGT. The CDR3 sequence is 15 residues long. The CDR3 DNA reads TGTGCCAGCAGTGAAGATATGAGTCCCAATCAGCCCCAGCATTTT. Protein sequence: CASSEDMSPNQPQHF.

J is TRBJ2-2 and V is TRBV7-7, with D perhaps TRBD1 (6 bases). The V gene's germline CDR1 is SSHAT and CDR2 FNYEAQ (reference sequence). V lost 1 base to trimming and J lost 9 bases, with 9 bases between them. The CDR3 has 13 amino acids. The CDR3 reads CASSLDRERELFF. The CDR3 DNA follows: TGTGCCAGCAGCTTAGACAGGGAGAGGGAGCTGTTTTTT.

Comment on this clonotype: One base away lies a much larger clone, so this may be a sequencing read error. The chain uses TRBV14 and TRBJ2-5, with 11 bases aligning to TRBD2. The V gene's germline CDR1 is SGHDN and CDR2 FVKESK. The CDR3 spans 16 residues. The CDR3 here is CVSSQAASGGLETQYF. In DNA form, the CDR3 reads TGTGTCAGCAGCCAAGCGGCTAGCGGGGGGTTAGAGACCCAGTACTTC.

This clonotype was found a few times. A much larger clone differs from this one at a single base, so this may be a read error. The chain joins TRBV20-1 to TRBJ2-5, with D perhaps TRBD1 or TRBD2 (5 bases each). This CDR3 spans 13 amino acids. V was pared by 6 bases and J by 4 bases, with 15 bases between. In germline, CDR1 is DFQATT, CDR2 SNEGSKA (reference sequence). CDR3: CSALGPGRETQYF. The CDR3 DNA follows: TGCAGTGCCCTGGGACCTGGGCGAGAGACCCAGTACTTC.

V and J are TRBV14 and TRBJ2-6, with a tentative D call TRBD2 (7 bases). The V gene lost 0 bases and the J gene lost 1 base, with 22 bases spanning the gap. This CDR3 is built from 21 residues. Germline V gives CDR1 SGHDN, CDR2 FVKESK. CDR3 amino acids: CASSQDRRGGRGISGANVLTF. CDR3 nucleotides: TGTGCCAGCAGCCAAGATAGGAGGGGGGGAAGAGGAATTTCTGGGGCCAACGTCCTGACTTTC.

The rearrangement joins TRBV9 to TRBJ2-1; TRBD2 might be the D (6 bases). The CDR3 runs 20 residues. Trimming pared 3 bases from V and 0 bases from J, leaving 25 bases between. Germline V lookup: CDR1 SGDLS, CDR2 YYNGEE. CDR3 in DNA: TGTGCCAGCAGCGACCCCGGGAGCTCCAACCATCTAAGCTCCTACAATGAGCAGTTCTTC. This sequence encodes CASSDPGSSNHLSSYNEQFF.

The chain joins TRBV6-6 to TRBJ1-5; D call uncertain. Trimming stripped 0 bases from V and 3 bases from J, with 12 bases between. The CDR3 totals 16 residues. Germline V gives CDR1 MNHNY, CDR2 SVGAGI (reference sequence). The CDR3 DNA follows: TGTGCCAGCAGTTACTCGAGACCGGACTCCAATCAGCCCCAGCATTTT. Amino acids: CASSYSRPDSNQPQHF.

This clonotype showed up many times. This rearrangement joins TRBV6-2 or TRBV6-3 to TRBJ2-7, with 7 bases identical to TRBD1. The CDR3 has 14 residues. CDR1 MNHEY and CDR2 SVGEGT come from the germline V gene. The J segment lost 3 bases and the V segment lost 4 bases, leaving 6 bases of the junction unmatched. This CDR3 reads CASSSGTELYEQYF. In DNA, the CDR3 is TGTGCCAGCAGTTCCGGGACAGAACTCTACGAGCAGTACTTC.

This clonotype was observed many times. The chain employs TRBV9 and TRBJ2-5, with TRBD1 matching over 10 bases. This CDR3 has 16 residues. Germline CDR1 SGDLS, CDR2 YYNGEE. With 4 bases clipped from V and 1 base from J, the junction kept 7 bases outside the gene matches. The CDR3 DNA follows: TGTGCCAGCAGCCCCGGGACAGGGGTAATCCAAGAGACCCAGTACTTC. This codes for CASSPGTGVIQETQYF.

This clonotype was counted a few times. The genes are TRBV4-1 and TRBJ2-5; 11 nucleotides match TRBD1. The assigned J gene may be wrong: the sequence end matches TRBJ2-7 better. Germline loops: CDR1 MGHRA, CDR2 YSYEKL. This CDR3 has 16 amino acids. CDR3 residues: CASSQDQGTGGHEQYF. For the CDR3, the DNA is TGCGCCAGCAGCCAAGATCAAGGGACAGGGGGACACGAGCAGTACTTC.

This clonotype was seen repeatedly, ten times or more. The germline gene is not matched at one end of the junction; a read error may be the cause. The chain has TRBV9 and TRBJ1-6; maybe TRBD1 (5 bases). CDR3 length: 13 residues. CDR1 and CDR2 (germline): SGDLS, YYNGEE. The CDR3 DNA follows: TGTGCCAGCGGCGTAAGAGGGGCAGGGCCCCTCCACTTT. Translated, it gives CASGVRGAGPLHF.

This clonotype was seen a handful of times. A much larger clone sits a single nucleotide away, making a read error possible. The chain couples TRBV15 to TRBJ2-5; 8 bases fit TRBD1. Germline V gene sequence: CDR1 LNHNV, CDR2 YYDKDF (reference sequence). The CDR3 runs to 13 residues. The V and J ends lost 3 bases and 11 bases, in that order; junction bases with no gene match: 8. DNA for the CDR3: TGTGCCACCAGCAGGGCACAGGGGGGTGAGCAGTACTTC. This codes for CATSRAQGGEQYF.

In its sample, this clonotype was seen many times. The DNA for the CDR3 is TGTGCCAGCAGTACCGGGACACCAAGCACAGATACGCAGTATTTT. This gives the protein CASSTGTPSTDTQYF. The chain links TRBV2 to TRBJ2-3; maybe TRBD1 (6 bases). Trimming took 5 bases from V and 0 from J, leaving 12 bases between them. Germline V gene sequence: CDR1 SNHLY, CDR2 FYNNEI. This CDR3 comprises 15 residues.

This clonotype was counted a few times. V usage is TRBV5-1 and J usage is TRBJ2-4; D gene ambiguous. The DNA end is a closer match to TRBJ2-7, so the J assignment may be wrong. The CDR3 runs 12 residues. The germline V gene encodes CDR1 SGHRS and CDR2 YFSETQ. The CDR3 here is CASSMGRLEQYF. The CDR3 DNA reads TGCGCCAGCAGCATGGGCCGCCTCGAGCAGTACTTC.

V gene TRBV7-8 combines with J gene TRBJ1-1; perhaps TRBD1 as D (5 bases). The CDR3 spans 16 residues. Germline assignment: CDR1 SGHVS and CDR2 FQNEAQ. The V end lost 4 bases, the J end lost 5 bases, and 20 bases lay between the germline ends. The CDR3 DNA reads TGTGCCAGCAGCTCGATTAGGGTGCAGGGTCGTACTGAAGCTTTCTTT. Its protein product is CASSSIRVQGRTEAFF.

Details on this clonotype: The junction differs from germline at one of its ends, possibly a read error. DNA of the CDR3: TGTGCTAGCAGCTATCCGGGACAGGGGACGCTGTACTTC. It codes for CASSYPGQGTLYF. This chain uses TRBV5-4 with TRBJ2-7, with 10 bases aligning to TRBD1. The CDR3 extends over 13 amino acids. Germline values: CDR1 SGHNT, CDR2 YYREEE (reference sequence).